These 10 T cell receptor beta chains originate from one sample sequenced in a study of T cells after yellow fever vaccination. TCRdb reprocessed the 5' RACE reads with MiXCR, giving one entry per CDR3 protein. Of approximately 70,000 distinct CDR3 sequences detected, over 6% appear once; the ten largest clones hold about 40%. The material sequenced was CD8+ T cells sorted from PBMCs, taken around 45 days after the first yellow fever vaccination. Receptors originate from a man younger than 35 who received the YFV17D yellow fever vaccine.

This clonotype was found a few times. The J gene is TRBJ1-4, the V gene TRBV7-6, with D unclear. CDR1 is SGHVS, CDR2 FNYEAQ, per germline. The CDR3 runs to 20 residues. Trimming shortened V by 2 bases and J by 8 bases, and 30 bases separated the two germline ends. The CDR3 sequence: CASSLTPAASSQSVGEKLFF. CDR3 nucleotide sequence: TGTGCCAGCAGCTTAACCCCGGCGGCGTCCTCTCAATCCGTCGGGGAAAAACTGTTTTTT.

At least ten counts were recorded for this clonotype. This rearrangement joins TRBV7-2 to TRBJ2-7, with 12 bases fitting TRBD2. The J segment lost 2 bases and the V segment lost 2 bases, leaving 10 bases of the junction unmatched. Germline assignment: CDR1 SGHTA and CDR2 FQGNSA. The CDR3 loop spans 18 amino acids. Written as DNA, the CDR3 is TGTGCCAGCAGCTTACCACTAGCGGGGGGCCCAGTCCCCTACGAGCAGTACTTC. Its translation: CASSLPLAGGPVPYEQYF.

About this clonotype: This sequence may be a read error, since a much larger clone differs from it by one base. This sequence joins TRBV7-6 and TRBJ1-1; unclear D gene. The germline gives CDR1 SGHVS, CDR2 FNYEAQ. CDR3 size: 12 residues. The CDR3 region has the DNA TGTGCCGGCAGCAAGACTGTAGCTGAAGCTTTCTTT. Translated, it gives CAGSKTVAEAFF.

There are many counts of this clonotype. The J gene is TRBJ2-3, the V gene TRBV27; 8 nucleotides agree with TRBD1. J gave up 0 bases and V 6 bases, and 8 bases lay outside the gene matches. This CDR3 is 16 amino acids long. Germline V CDR1 and CDR2: MNHEY, SMNVEV (reference sequence). Written as DNA, the CDR3 is TGTGCCAGCAGCTCAGGACAGGGCGTTAGCACAGATACGCAGTATTTT. It yields the protein CASSSGQGVSTDTQYF.

This clonotype was counted many times. This sequence joins TRBV7-2 and TRBJ2-5, with 9 bases fitting TRBD1. The CDR3 contains 17 residues. V lost 5 bases, J lost 1 base, and 11 bases stayed unmatched. CDR1 and CDR2 from the germline V gene are SGHTA and FQGNSA. CDR3 protein: CASSTRQGGSGQETQYF. CDR3 DNA: TGTGCCAGCAGCACCAGACAGGGGGGATCAGGCCAAGAGACCCAGTACTTC.

This clonotype was observed many times. This chain connects TRBV4-2 to TRBJ2-7; 7 bases line up with TRBD2. The CDR3 consists of 15 residues. V was pared by 0 bases and J by 4 bases, with 6 bases of the junction left unmatched. Germline V gene data show CDR1 as LGHNA and CDR2 as YNFKEQ. The CDR3 DNA is TGTGCCAGCAGCCAAGATGGAAGCGGGGTGTACGAGCAGTACGTC. Its translation is CASSQDGSGVYEQYV.

This clonotype was picked up a small number of times. This chain connects TRBV29-1 to TRBJ1-2, with D uncertain. This CDR3 is built from 14 residues. CDR1 is SQVTM and CDR2 is ANQGSEA in the germline V gene. The V end was cut by 6 bases, the J end by 8 bases, with 22 bases between. The CDR3 bases are TGCAGCGTCGCAGGTGGGGTCCCGTCTTGGGGCTACACCTTC. It yields the protein CSVAGGVPSWGYTF.

The chain employs TRBV4-3 and TRBJ1-1, with D possibly matching TRBD1 (5 bases). CDR1 LGHNA and CDR2 YSLEER come from the germline V gene. The CDR3 totals 15 residues. The V end lost 0 bases, the J end lost 0 bases, and 8 bases lay between the germline ends. In nucleotides, the CDR3 is TGCGCCAGCAGCCAAGACGACAGCCTGAACACTGAAGCTTTCTTT. It encodes CASSQDDSLNTEAFF.

This clonotype was detected many times. V is TRBV14 and J is TRBJ2-1, with a tentative D call TRBD2 (6 bases). The CDR3 runs 15 residues. Germline-derived CDR1 and CDR2 are SGHDN and FVKESK. Deletions cut 4 bases from V and 5 bases from J, with 15 bases between. CDR3 in amino acids: CASSPTGTSHNEQFF. The DNA of the CDR3 is TGTGCCAGCAGCCCCACTGGGACTTCCCACAATGAGCAGTTCTTC.

This clonotype occurred many times. It is unclear where the CDR3 begins or ends on the DNA, so no DNA is shown, and the CDR3 is as TCRdb lists it. The chain employs TRBV6-2 or TRBV6-3 and TRBJ2-1; whether TRBD1, the table's D call, matches the DNA was not checked. CDR1 MNHEY and CDR2 SVGEGT come from the germline V gene. The CDR3 numbers 13 amino acids, ends counted. This CDR3 reads CASSSSGADEQFF.